The 3 T cell receptor beta chains reported below all come from one sample, sequenced in a study of blood T cell repertoires in COVID-19. Method: immunoSEQ multiplex PCR; TCRdb's copy keeps in-frame clones and lacks some. The sample carries about 210,000 clones, approximately 85% recorded once. The specimen was peripheral blood. Receptors originate from a woman in her 70s with COVID-19, enrolled during active disease.

The chain employs TRBV5-8 and TRBJ2-3; D is perhaps TRBD2 (5 bases). V lost 6 bases, J lost 2 bases, and 22 bases lay in between. The germline gives CDR1 SGHTS, CDR2 YDEGEE. There are 17 residues in the CDR3. CDR3 in DNA: TGTGCCAGCACCCTGCGGGCCACTGGGCCCTCCACAGATACGCAGTATTTT. Translated, it gives CASTLRATGPSTDTQYF. Drawing the rest from reference TRBV5-8 and TRBJ2-3, the complete variable domain is EAGVTQSPTHLIKTRGQQATLRCSPISGHTSVYWYQQALGLGLQFLLWYDEGEERNRGNFPPRFSGRQFPNYSSELNVNALELEDSALYLCASTLRATGPSTDTQYFGPGTRLTVL.

The chain has TRBV27 and TRBJ2-7; TRBD2 matches at 12 bases. Germline V gene sequence: CDR1 MNHEY, CDR2 SMNVEV (reference sequence). Germline trimming cut 5 bases from V and 5 bases from J; bases unmatched to any gene: 16. This CDR3 comprises 18 residues. CDR3 in amino acids: CASSTRASGRALFHEQYF. CDR3 bases: TGTGCCAGCAGTACCCGGGCTAGCGGGAGGGCCTTATTCCACGAGCAGTACTTC.

The J gene is TRBJ2-3, the V gene TRBV11-3, with TRBD2 as a possible D gene (5 bases). The ends were cut back, 4 bases at V and 3 bases at J, with 14 bases in the middle. The CDR3 is 15 amino acids. Germline V gene data show CDR1 as SGHNT and CDR2 as YENEEA. CDR3 residues: CASSSPGGSTDTQYF. DNA for the CDR3: TGTGCCAGCAGCTCGCCAGGTGGGAGTACAGATACGCAGTATTTT.